Listed below are T cell receptor beta chains from one sample, sequenced in a study of T cell responses to AZD1222 COVID-19 vaccine. Method: immunoSEQ multiplex PCR; TCRdb's copy keeps in-frame clones and lacks some. Of approximately 150,000 clones listed, around 90% are singletons. The starting material was peripheral blood, obtained 28 days after the second dose of the MenACWY control vaccine. These receptors all stem from an adult who received the MenACWY meningococcal vaccine as a control. CDR3s include the opening cysteine and the closing phenylalanine or tryptophan. A D gene is named only where the DNA matches it firmly. Clone size is stated in some rows and not others, as once, few, many or a class when expanded.

j_call v_call d_call clone_size cdr3_aa cdr3_nt
TRBJ1-3 TRBV18 TRBD1 . CASSLGQVSSGNTIYF TGTGCCAGCTCCCTCGGACAGGTCTCCTCTGGAAACACCATATATTTT
TRBJ2-7 TRBV7-9 . . CASSLVTRDTRYEQYF TGTGCCAGCAGCTTAGTGACAAGGGACACTCGCTACGAGCAGTACTTC
TRBJ1-1 TRBV18 . . CASSRTGYDTEAFF TGTGCCAGCTCGCGCACAGGGTATGACACTGAAGCTTTCTTT
TRBJ2-2 TRBV3-1/TRBV3-2 . . CASSLATGELFF TGTGCCAGCAGCCTAGCGACCGGGGAGCTGTTTTTT
TRBJ2-1 TRBV3-1/TRBV3-2 . once CASSQRGVKYNEQFF TGTGCCAGCAGCCAGAGGGGGGTGAAATACAATGAGCAGTTCTTC
TRBJ2-1 TRBV19 . . CASSRPTSAGNEQFF TGTGCCAGTAGTCGCCCGACTAGTGCGGGGAATGAGCAGTTCTTC
TRBJ1-4 TRBV5-1 . . CASSSSPRSGEKLFF TGCGCCAGCAGCTCTTCCCCGCGGAGTGGGGAAAAACTGTTTTTT
TRBJ1-1 TRBV20-1 . . CRGATNTEAFF TGCAGAGGGGCGACGAACACTGAAGCTTTCTTT
TRBJ1-1 TRBV5-6 . . CASSLLGPLNTEAFF TGTGCCAGCAGCTTGTTAGGACCGCTGAACACTGAAGCTTTCTTT
TRBJ2-3 TRBV7-9 TRBD1 . CASSSRDRHTDTQYF TGTGCCAGCAGCTCCCGGGACAGACACACAGATACGCAGTATTTT
TRBJ2-2 TRBV7-9 TRBD1 . CASSRDRGIAGELFF TGTGCCAGCAGCCGGGACAGGGGGATCGCCGGGGAGCTGTTTTTT
TRBJ2-7 TRBV11-3 . . CASSLVGYSYEQYF TGTGCCAGCAGCTTAGTGGGTTACTCCTACGAGCAGTACTTC
TRBJ1-1 TRBV27 . . CASSFGGRTEAFF TGTGCCAGCAGTTTTGGGGGGCGAACTGAAGCTTTCTTT
TRBJ2-2 TRBV5-4 TRBD1 few CATYRGQGNTGELFF TGTGCCACTTACCGGGGACAGGGGAACACCGGGGAGCTGTTTTTT
TRBJ1-6 TRBV19 . . CASSPGRTNSPLHF TGTGCCAGTAGTCCGGGGAGGACAAATTCACCCCTCCACTTT
TRBJ2-1 TRBV9 . . CASSPGQGPYNEQFF TGTGCCAGCAGCCCCGGGCAGGGGCCTTACAATGAGCAGTTCTTC
TRBJ2-1 TRBV18 TRBD1 . CASSPPNDRGSYNEQFF TGTGCCAGCTCACCGCCCAATGACAGGGGCTCCTACAATGAGCAGTTCTTC
TRBJ2-3 TRBV29-1 . . CSVATDTQYF TGCAGCGTTGCCACAGATACGCAGTATTTT
TRBJ1-6 TRBV27 . . CASSLSRGALEYNSPLHF TGTGCCAGCAGTTTATCACGGGGAGCCCTAGAGTATAATTCACCCCTCCACTTT
TRBJ1-1 TRBV10-3 TRBD1 . CASTGEAEAFF TGTGCCAGCACAGGGGAGGCTGAAGCTTTCTTT
TRBJ2-7 TRBV6-5 . . CASSYNTDGGTYEQYF TGTGCCAGCAGTTACAACACTGACGGGGGAACCTACGAGCAGTACTTC
TRBJ1-3 TRBV15 . once CATSRDIQGTSGNTIYF TGTGCCACCAGCAGAGATATCCAGGGGACCTCTGGAAACACCATATATTTT
TRBJ2-2 TRBV11-3 . . CASSPLRNTGELFF TGTGCCAGCAGCCCCCTCAGGAACACCGGGGAGCTGTTTTTT
TRBJ2-3 TRBV5-6 . . CASSYRTTGTDTQYF TGTGCCAGCAGCTATCGGACAACGGGCACAGATACGCAGTATTTT
TRBJ1-4 TRBV7-2 . . CASSDSPNEKLFF TGTGCCAGCAGCGATTCCCCTAATGAAAAACTGTTTTTT
TRBJ2-1 TRBV2 TRBD2 few CASSFQRGGLNEQFF TGTGCCAGCAGTTTCCAGCGGGGGGGCCTTAATGAGCAGTTCTTC
TRBJ2-7 TRBV10-3 . . CAIAVGQGGEQYF TGTGCCATAGCTGTGGGGCAGGGGGGGGAGCAGTACTTC
TRBJ2-7 TRBV18 . few CASSPPGEQYF TGTGCCAGCTCACCACCCGGCGAGCAGTACTTC
TRBJ1-6 TRBV7-3 TRBD1 . CASSLERGRNSPLHF TGTGCCAGCAGCTTAGAGAGGGGGCGGAATTCACCCCTCCACTTT
TRBJ1-2 TRBV30 . . CAWVPGAYGYTF TGTGCCTGGGTACCGGGGGCCTATGGCTACACCTTC
TRBJ1-1 TRBV3-1/TRBV3-2 . . CASSQVPARTEAFF TGTGCCAGCAGCCAAGTGCCGGCACGGACTGAAGCTTTCTTT
TRBJ2-3 TRBV7-8 TRBD2 . CASSPRLAGNPDTQYF TGTGCCAGCAGCCCGCGACTAGCGGGGAACCCAGATACGCAGTATTTT
TRBJ2-5 TRBV2 TRBD2 . CASSLLGRGETQYF TGTGCCAGCAGTCTACTAGGGCGGGGGGAGACCCAGTACTTC
TRBJ1-1 TRBV9 . once CASSAPGAIEAFF TGTGCCAGCAGCGCTCCAGGGGCGATTGAAGCTTTCTTT
TRBJ2-1 TRBV6-1 . once CASSEQGNEQFF TGTGCCAGCAGTGAGCAGGGAAATGAGCAGTTCTTC
TRBJ1-5 TRBV6-2/TRBV6-3 . once CASSEGGYSNQPQHF TGTGCCAGCAGTGAGGGGGGTTATAGCAATCAGCCCCAGCATTTT
TRBJ2-5 TRBV6-5 TRBD2 . CASSYGGSDEETQYF TGTGCCAGCAGTTACGGCGGGAGTGATGAAGAGACCCAGTACTTC
TRBJ1-1 TRBV5-1 . . CASSFRVETEAFF TGCGCCAGCAGCTTCCGTGTGGAAACTGAAGCTTTCTTT
TRBJ2-7 TRBV7-8 TRBD2 . CASSYERTGGYEQYF TGTGCCAGCAGCTATGAGAGGACGGGGGGTTACGAGCAGTACTTC
TRBJ2-2 TRBV11-3 TRBD1 . CASSSVSGTGNTGELFF TGTGCCAGCAGCTCCGTATCCGGGACAGGGAACACCGGGGAGCTGTTTTTT